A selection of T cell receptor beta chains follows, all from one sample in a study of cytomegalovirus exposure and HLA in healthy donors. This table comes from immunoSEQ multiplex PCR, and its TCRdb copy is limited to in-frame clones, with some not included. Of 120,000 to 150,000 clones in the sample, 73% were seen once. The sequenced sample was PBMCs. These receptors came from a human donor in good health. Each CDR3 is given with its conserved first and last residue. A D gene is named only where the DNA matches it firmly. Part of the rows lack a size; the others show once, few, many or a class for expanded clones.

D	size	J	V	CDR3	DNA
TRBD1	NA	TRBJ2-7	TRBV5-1	CASTTGVRQGGIHEQYF	TGCGCCAGCACCACGGGGGTAAGACAGGGGGGGATCCACGAGCAGTACTTC
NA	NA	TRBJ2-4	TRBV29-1	CSVGYEGDGNIQYF	TGCAGCGTTGGTTATGAAGGGGATGGAAACATTCAGTACTTC
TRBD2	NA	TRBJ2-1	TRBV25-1	CASQRGLANIHEQFF	TGTGCCAGCCAACGGGGACTAGCGAACATCCATGAGCAGTTCTTC
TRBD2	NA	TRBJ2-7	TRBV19	CASSHGLAGAYEQYF	TGTGCCAGTAGTCACGGACTAGCGGGAGCCTACGAGCAGTACTTC
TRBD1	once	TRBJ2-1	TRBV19	CASSRATGGTYNEQFF	TGTGCCAGTAGTCGAGCTACAGGGGGCACCTACAATGAGCAGTTCTTC
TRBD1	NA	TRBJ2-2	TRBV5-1	CASGKTGANTGELFF	TGCGCCAGCGGGAAGACAGGGGCCAACACCGGGGAGCTGTTTTTT
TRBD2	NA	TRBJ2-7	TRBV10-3	CAISEFSGRDSYEQYF	TGTGCCATCAGTGAGTTTAGCGGGAGGGATTCCTACGAGCAGTACTTC
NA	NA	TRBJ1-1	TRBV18	CASSPRRSAEAFF	TGTGCCAGCTCACCAAGGCGTAGCGCTGAAGCTTTCTTT
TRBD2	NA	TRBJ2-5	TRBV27	CASSQFRVAGPQETQYF	TGTGCCAGCAGCCAGTTTAGAGTAGCGGGTCCCCAAGAGACCCAGTACTTC
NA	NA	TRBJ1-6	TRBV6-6	CASSPVSAYNSPLHF	TGTGCCAGCAGTCCCGTTAGCGCCTATAATTCACCCCTCCACTTT
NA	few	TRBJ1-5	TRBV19	CASSIVAVNQPQHF	TGTGCCAGTAGTATAGTGGCAGTCAATCAGCCCCAGCATTTT
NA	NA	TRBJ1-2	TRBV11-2	CASRGGSYGYTF	TGTGCCTCAAGGGGGGGTTCCTATGGCTACACCTTC
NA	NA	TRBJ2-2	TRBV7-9	CASSLLQLSNTGELFF	TGTGCCAGCAGCTTGTTACAGCTGTCGAACACCGGGGAGCTGTTTTTT
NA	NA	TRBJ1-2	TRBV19	CASSIWGAESSYYGYTF	TGTGCCAGTAGTATTTGGGGAGCCGAGTCCTCATACTATGGCTACACCTTC
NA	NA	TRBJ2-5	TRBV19	CATTLGAAQYF	TGTGCCACCACCCTGGGTGCGGCCCAGTACTTC
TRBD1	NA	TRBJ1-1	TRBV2	CASSGQGYTEAFF	TGTGCCAGCAGCGGACAGGGGTACACTGAAGCTTTCTTT
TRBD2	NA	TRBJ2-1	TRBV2	CATWASGKFRASEQFF	TGTGCCACCTGGGCTAGCGGGAAATTTCGGGCCAGTGAGCAGTTCTTC
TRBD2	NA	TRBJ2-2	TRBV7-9	CASSPTSGVNTGELFF	TGTGCCAGCAGCCCGACTAGCGGGGTGAACACCGGGGAGCTGTTTTTT
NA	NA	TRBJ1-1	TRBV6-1	CASNPRGTNTEAFF	TGTGCCAGCAACCCGAGGGGGACGAACACTGAAGCTTTCTTT
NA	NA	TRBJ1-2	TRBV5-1	CASSPSRAGANYGYTF	TGCGCCAGCAGCCCTTCACGGGCCGGGGCTAACTATGGCTACACCTTC
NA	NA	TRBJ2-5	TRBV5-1	CASSLRGLEQETQYF	TGCGCCAGCAGCTTACGGGGACTTGAACAAGAGACCCAGTACTTC
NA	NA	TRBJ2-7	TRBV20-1	CSASHNYEQYF	TGCAGTGCTAGTCACAACTACGAGCAGTACTTC
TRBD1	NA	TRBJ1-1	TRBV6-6	CASSYGTGNTEAFF	TGTGCCAGCAGTTACGGGACAGGGAACACTGAAGCTTTCTTT
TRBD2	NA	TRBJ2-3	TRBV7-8	CASSLALSGGVSYFTDTQYF	TGTGCCAGCAGCTTAGCGCTTAGCGGGGGGGTTTCCTATTTCACAGATACGCAGTATTTT
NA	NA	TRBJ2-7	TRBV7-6	CASSLGGGYNYEQYF	TGTGCCAGCAGCTTAGGAGGCGGGTATAACTACGAGCAGTACTTC
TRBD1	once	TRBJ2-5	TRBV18	CASSYGTGIQETQYF	TGTGCCAGCTCTTATGGGACAGGAATTCAAGAGACCCAGTACTTC
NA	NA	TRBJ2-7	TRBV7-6	CASSDNPDSPYEQYF	TGTGCCAGCAGCGACAACCCGGACTCCCCCTACGAGCAGTACTTC
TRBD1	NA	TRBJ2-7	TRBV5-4	CASSLRQGGYEQYF	TGTGCCAGCAGCTTACGACAGGGCGGGTACGAGCAGTACTTC
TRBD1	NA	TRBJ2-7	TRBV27	CASSFGTGTYEQYF	TGTGCCAGCAGTTTCGGGACAGGGACCTACGAGCAGTACTTC
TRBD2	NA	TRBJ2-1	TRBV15	CATSTSTSGNNEQFF	TGTGCCACCAGCACTTCGACTAGCGGTAACAATGAGCAGTTCTTC
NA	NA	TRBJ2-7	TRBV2	CASSEDMRGFSYEQYF	TGTGCCAGCAGTGAAGACATGAGAGGGTTCTCCTACGAGCAGTACTTC
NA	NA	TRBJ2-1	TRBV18	CASSPRGGAFVNEQFF	TGTGCCAGCTCACCACGGGGGGGGGCGTTCGTGAATGAGCAGTTCTTC
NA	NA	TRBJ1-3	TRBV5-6	CASSLVGSSGNTIYF	TGTGCCAGCAGCTTGGTGGGCAGCTCTGGAAACACCATATATTTT
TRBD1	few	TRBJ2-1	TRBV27	CASSSQGALGYNEQFF	TGTGCCAGCAGTTCCCAGGGGGCGTTGGGATACAATGAGCAGTTCTTC
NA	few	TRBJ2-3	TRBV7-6	CASSLEQGPDTQYF	TGTGCCAGCAGCTTAGAACAGGGCCCAGATACGCAGTATTTT
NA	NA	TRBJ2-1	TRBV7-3	CASSVGRGPYNEQFF	TGTGCCAGCAGCGTGGGCAGGGGCCCCTACAATGAGCAGTTCTTC
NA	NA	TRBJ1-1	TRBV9	CASSLSGNTEAFF	TGTGCCAGCAGCCTTTCGGGGAACACTGAAGCTTTCTTT
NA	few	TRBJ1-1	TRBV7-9	CASSLDQGMNTEAFF	TGTGCCAGCAGCTTAGATCAGGGAATGAACACTGAAGCTTTCTTT
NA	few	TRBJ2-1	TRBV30	CAWSQGLGEQFF	TGTGCCTGGAGTCAGGGGTTGGGTGAGCAGTTCTTC
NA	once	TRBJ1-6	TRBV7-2	CASKSGGAAGNSPLHF	TGTGCCAGTAAAAGCGGAGGTGCGGCGGGTAATTCACCCCTCCACTTT
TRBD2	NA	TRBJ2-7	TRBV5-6	CASSQATSGIYEQYF	TGTGCCAGCAGCCAAGCGACTAGCGGGATCTACGAGCAGTACTTC
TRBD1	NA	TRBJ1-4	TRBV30	CAWRQTGYEKLFF	TGTGCCTGGAGACAGACAGGGTATGAAAAACTGTTTTTT
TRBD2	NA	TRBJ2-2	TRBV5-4	CASSLRGGGNTGELFF	TGTGCCAGCAGCTTGAGGGGCGGGGGGAACACCGGGGAGCTGTTTTTT